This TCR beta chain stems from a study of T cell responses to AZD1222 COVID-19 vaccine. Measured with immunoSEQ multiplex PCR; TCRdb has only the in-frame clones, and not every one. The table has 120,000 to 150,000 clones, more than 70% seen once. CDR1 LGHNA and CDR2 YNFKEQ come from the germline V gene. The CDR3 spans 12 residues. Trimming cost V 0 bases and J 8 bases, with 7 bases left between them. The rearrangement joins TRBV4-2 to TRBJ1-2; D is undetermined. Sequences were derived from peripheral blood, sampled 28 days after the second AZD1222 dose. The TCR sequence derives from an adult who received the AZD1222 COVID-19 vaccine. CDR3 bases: TGTGCCAGCAGCCAAGAGAGGATCGGCTACACCTTC. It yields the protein CASSQERIGYTF.